This entry lists 23 T cell receptor beta chains sequenced from one sample in a study of T-cell memory formation after mild COVID-19. Each CDR3 protein gets one entry after TCRdb re-called the 5' RACE reads with MiXCR. The sample lists roughly 200,000 distinct CDR3 sequences; 16% were seen once. The source material was PBMCs or a T cell subset sorted from them (not recorded which). These receptor sequences come from an adult woman who had mild COVID-19 (a few samples of this study predate the infection). Cell type and time point are not known.

This clonotype was counted between two and nine times. The chain carries TRBV7-2 and TRBJ1-1, with D maybe TRBD1 (5 bases). Trimming stripped 1 base from V and 4 bases from J, with 10 bases between. Germline CDR1 reads SGHTA; CDR2 reads FQGNSA. The CDR3 has 14 residues. The CDR3 DNA follows: TGTGCCAGCAGCTTAGTATCGGGGGGCACTGAAGCTTTCTTT. Translation gives CASSLVSGGTEAFF.

This clonotype was observed many times. The J gene is TRBJ2-7, the V gene TRBV12-3 or TRBV12-4; no definite D call. V lost 5 bases and J lost 3, with 14 bases in between. The CDR3 runs 14 residues. The CDR3 here is CASSEQTVNYEQYF. For the CDR3, the DNA is TGTGCCAGCAGTGAGCAGACCGTAAACTACGAGCAGTACTTC.

This rearrangement joins TRBV4-3 to TRBJ2-3, with 9 bases that match TRBD2. The V and J ends lost 11 bases and 2 bases, in that order; junction bases with no gene match: 14. The CDR3 is 16 amino acids. From germline, CDR1 is LGHNA and CDR2 YSLEER. Here the CDR3 reads CASIGQLAGPTDTQYF. The DNA of the CDR3 is TGCGCCTCAATCGGGCAGCTAGCGGGACCCACAGATACGCAGTATTTT.

This clonotype was seen only a few times. The chain is built from TRBV5-1 and TRBJ2-3; 12 bases are a match to TRBD2. Germline CDR1 SGHRS, CDR2 YFSETQ. Unmatched junction bases numbered 8, after V lost 0 bases and J lost 6 bases. The CDR3 runs 17 residues. CDR3 coding DNA: TGCGCCAGCAGCTTGGATGCCCTAGCGGGAGGGCCGGATACGCAGTATTTT. This codes for CASSLDALAGGPDTQYF.

This clonotype occurred once. The chain carries TRBV12-3 or TRBV12-4 and TRBJ1-6; the match to TRBD1 covers 8 bases. V lost 5 bases, J lost 10 bases, and 7 bases stayed unmatched. The CDR3 is 14 amino acids. The CDR3 coding sequence is TGTGCCAGCAGTCAAGGACAGGGTGTCTCACCCCTCCACTTT. As protein: CASSQGQGVSPLHF.

V and J are TRBV5-6 and TRBJ2-1; D is undetermined. Germline CDR1 and CDR2: SGHDT and YYEEEE. This CDR3 contains 15 residues. The V and J ends lost 3 bases and 6 bases respectively, with 16 bases between them. Here the CDR3 reads CASSSSVTYPNEQFF. CDR3 sequence (DNA): TGTGCCAGCAGCTCCTCCGTGACTTATCCCAATGAGCAGTTCTTC.

The J gene is TRBJ1-2, the V gene TRBV5-4; D is unresolved. Germline V CDR1 and CDR2: SGHNT, YYREEE (reference sequence). The germline V and J ends were trimmed by 1 base and 8 bases, with 12 bases remaining between them. CDR3 size: 13 residues. The DNA of the CDR3 is TGTGCCAGCAGCTTGACACGGAAGGACGGCTACACCTTC. Translating gives CASSLTRKDGYTF.

This clonotype was seen once. CDR3 sequence: CSARGLLRDGEKLFF. For the CDR3, the DNA is TGCAGTGCTAGGGGTCTGTTGAGAGACGGTGAAAAACTGTTTTTT. The rearrangement joins TRBV20-1 to TRBJ1-4, with D unclear. Trimming pared 3 bases from V and 7 bases from J, leaving 18 bases between. This CDR3 has 15 amino acids. Germline CDR1 reads DFQATT; CDR2 reads SNEGSKA (reference sequence).

CDR3 protein: CASSHRTANTGELFF. DNA for the CDR3: TGTGCCAGCAGCCACCGGACGGCGAACACCGGGGAGCTGTTTTTT. The V gene is TRBV9, the J gene TRBJ2-2, with D unclear. The CDR3 consists of 15 residues. Germline V gene data show CDR1 as SGDLS and CDR2 as YYNGEE. The V gene lost 4 bases and the J gene lost 0 bases, with 10 bases spanning the gap.

The J gene is TRBJ2-7, the V gene TRBV11-2; D gene uncertain. CDR3 length: 13 amino acids. Trimming removed 0 bases from V and 6 bases from J, with 9 bases in between. Germline CDR1 SGHAT, CDR2 FQNNGV. CDR3 amino acids: CASSLDRVSEQYF. CDR3 nucleotide sequence: TGTGCCAGCAGCTTAGATCGCGTCAGCGAGCAGTACTTC.

This clonotype has at least ten counts. The chain uses TRBV30 and TRBJ2-1, with no clear D. Trimming removed 2 bases at V and 7 bases at J, with 9 bases between. CDR1 and CDR2 (germline): GTSNPN, SVGIG (reference sequence). This CDR3 is 12 amino acids long. This chain's CDR3 is CAWSRIGNEQFF. CDR3 sequence (DNA): TGTGCCTGGAGTCGAATAGGAAATGAGCAGTTCTTC. Combining the CDR3 with reference TRBV30 and TRBJ2-1 gives the whole variable domain SQTIHQWPATLVQPVGSPLSLECTVEGTSNPNLYWYRQAAGRGLQLLFYSVGIGQISSEVPQNLSASRPQDRQFILSSKKLLLSDSGFYLCAWSRIGNEQFFGPGTRLTVL.

This clonotype occurred a few times. CDR3 sequence (DNA): TGTGCCAGCAGCCAGGGAACAGCGGTGGTCGTGGGGACCCAGTACTTC. Protein: CASSQGTAVVVGTQYF. V gene TRBV14 combines with J gene TRBJ2-5, with D maybe TRBD2 (5 bases). The germline gives CDR1 SGHDN, CDR2 FVKESK. The ends were cut back, 3 bases at V and 7 bases at J, with 21 bases in the middle. The CDR3 is made up of 16 amino acids. The complete variable domain, with remaining parts taken from reference TRBV14 and TRBJ2-5, reads EAGVTQFPSHSVIEKGQTVTLRCDPISGHDNLYWYRRVMGKEIKFLLHFVKESKQDESGMPNNRFLAERTGGTYSTLKVQPAELEDSGVYFCASSQGTAVVVGTQYFGPGTRLLVL.

V and J are TRBV7-2 and TRBJ2-3; 9 bases align to TRBD2. Trimming cost V 11 bases and J 2 bases; bases outside gene matches: 5. Germline loops: CDR1 SGHTA, CDR2 FQGNSA. The CDR3 loop spans 13 amino acids. CDR3 in DNA: TGTGCCGGTAGCGGGGGCGTCACAGATACGCAGTATTTT. It encodes CAGSGGVTDTQYF.

This chain connects TRBV12-5 to TRBJ2-7, with D unclear. V gave up 2 bases and J gave up 6 bases, with 11 bases separating them. Germline CDR1 is LGHNT and CDR2 is FRNRAP. The CDR3 length is 13 residues. The CDR3 loop reads CASGLPPSTEQYF. The CDR3 bases are TGTGCTAGTGGTTTGCCCCCCTCTACCGAGCAGTACTTC.

This clonotype was observed a handful of times. The chain links TRBV12-3 or TRBV12-4 to TRBJ2-2, with D perhaps TRBD2 (7 bases). The CDR3 runs to 20 residues. V was clipped by 4 bases and J by 3 bases, with 27 bases between them. The CDR3: CASSSPPGGSGGAYTGELFF. CDR3 nucleotide sequence: TGTGCCAGCAGTTCCCCCCCCGGCGGGAGTGGGGGGGCTTACACCGGGGAGCTGTTTTTT.

This clonotype has a handful of counts. The junction departs from germline at one end; a sequencing error may be responsible. The chain employs TRBV20-1 and TRBJ2-7; D possibly corresponds to TRBD2 (5 bases). The CDR3 covers 12 residues. The V gene's germline CDR1 is DFQATT and CDR2 SNEGSKA (reference sequence). The CDR3 region has the DNA TGCAGTGCTAGAGATAGGAGGCAGATTCTGAGTTTC. Translation: CSARDRRQILSF.

This clonotype came up a few times. This sequence joins TRBV5-1 and TRBJ1-1, with D perhaps TRBD1 (5 bases). CDR3 length equals 11 residues. V was shortened by 4 bases and J by 11 bases, with 12 bases between the two germline ends. Germline V gene sequence: CDR1 SGHRS, CDR2 YFSETQ. CDR3 amino acids: CASSDQGQAFF. CDR3 DNA: TGCGCCAGCAGCGATCAGGGCCAGGCTTTCTTT.

This clonotype was observed a few times. This chain uses TRBV20-1 with TRBJ1-4; D is unresolved. Germline CDR1 reads DFQATT; CDR2 reads SNEGSKA (reference sequence). The CDR3 extends over 12 amino acids. Trimming took off 3 bases at V and 4 bases at J, with 6 bases between the two ends. The CDR3: CSARSLNEKLFF. The CDR3 nucleotides are TGCAGTGCTAGGAGTCTTAATGAAAAACTGTTTTTT.

The rearrangement links TRBV5-1 to TRBJ2-3; possible D gene TRBD2, 5 bases. Trimming removed 7 bases at V and 1 base at J, with 16 bases between. Germline CDR1 is SGHRS and CDR2 is YFSETQ. The CDR3 length is 15 residues. The CDR3, as DNA: TGCGCCAGCTGCCCAGGTTTCGGGGGCACAGATACGCAGTATTTT. Translated: CASCPGFGGTDTQYF.

This chain uses TRBV7-2 with TRBJ1-2, with D unclear. CDR3 length: 11 residues. Germline loops: CDR1 SGHTA, CDR2 FQGNSA. V was trimmed by 6 bases and J by 4 bases, leaving 6 bases between them. The CDR3 sequence is CASSSLYGYTF. The CDR3 DNA reads TGTGCCAGCAGTTCTCTCTATGGCTACACCTTC.

This clonotype was picked up a small number of times. The chain links TRBV7-2 to TRBJ2-5; D may correspond to TRBD1 or TRBD2 (5 bases each). V lost 4 bases and J 6 bases, leaving 18 bases between the germline ends. CDR1 SGHTA and CDR2 FQGNSA come from the germline V gene. The CDR3 is made up of 15 amino acids. CDR3 bases: TGTGCCAGCAGCTCTTCGGGACCTCTAGGGAAGACCCAGTACTTC. This encodes CASSSSGPLGKTQYF.

This clonotype was seen more than once but under ten times. The CDR3 bases are TGTGCCAGCAGCCCAGGGTCAGAGCGGGCTTGGGAGACCCAGTACTTC. This sequence encodes CASSPGSERAWETQYF. This chain joins TRBV7-2 and TRBJ2-5; the D gene is possibly TRBD2 (6 bases). Trimming cost V 5 bases and J 5 bases, with 21 bases left between them. CDR3 length: 16 amino acids. Germline CDR1 reads SGHTA; CDR2 reads FQGNSA.

The chain carries TRBV7-9 and TRBJ2-3; possibly TRBD2 for D (6 bases). Trimming took off 3 bases at V and 0 bases at J, with 10 bases between the two ends. The CDR3 has 15 amino acids. Germline V CDR1 and CDR2: SEHNR, FQNEAQ (reference sequence). Here the CDR3 DNA reads TGTGCCAGCAGCTTGTGGAGGGGAAGCACAGATACGCAGTATTTT. Protein product: CASSLWRGSTDTQYF.